The present T cell receptor (beta chain) was sequenced within a study of T cells in tuberculosis. Study in general: The T cells targeted glucose monomycolate, a mycobacterial lipid, via CD1B. A South African cohort included IGRA-negative adolescents, latently infected IGRA-positive adolescents and adults with active tuberculosis. Study observations and caveats: GEM motif frequencies gave around 67% accuracy; the GMM repertoire gave about 87%. Active tuberculosis patients had shorter CDR3-alpha; the beta difference was nonsignificant.

The data were produced by immunoSEQ multiplex PCR, yet TCRdb's version contains in-frame clones alone and is incomplete. The data hold roughly 45,000 clones, with approximately 94% observed a single time. V shed 1 base and J 4 bases; nucleotides not matched to a gene: 2. The CDR3 length is 15 residues. CDR1 SGHRS and CDR2 YFSETQ come from the germline V gene. Remarks on this clone: Its antigen remains unknown.

Sample: PBMCs. The sequence came from a donor aged 10-35 years with latent tuberculosis or without tuberculosis infection. Some clones in this sample may be carry-over from other donors' samples. The V call is TRBV5-1, the J call TRBJ2-5, with 12 bases matching TRBD2. The CDR3 spells CASSLTGLAGETQYF. The CDR3 bases are TGCGCCAGCAGCTTGACGGGACTAGCGGGAGAGACCCAGTACTTC.